This T cell receptor beta chain is from a study of OX40 agonist ivuxolimab in advanced cancers. Study overall: Subjects had a mean age of 60 years, with a range of 23 to 79; around 83% were male.

Germline CDR1 LNHNV, CDR2 YYDKDF (reference sequence). The V end lost 2 bases, the J end lost 1 base, and 11 bases lay between the germline ends. This CDR3 comprises 15 residues. With regard to this clone: No antigen is known for it.

Points from the study as a whole: Partial responders at 0.1-3.0 mg/kg showed near-lowest clonal expansion.

Profiling relied on immunoSEQ multiplex PCR, and the TCRdb table lists in-frame clones only, not all of them. The repertoire holds approximately 57,000 clones, with 75% to 85% as singletons. This TCR came from an adult with an advanced solid tumor such as melanoma, head and neck, liver or kidney cancer. The sequences come from CD4+ or CD8+ T cells sorted from blood, collected in a trial of the OX40 agonist ivuxolimab. The gene calls are TRBV15 and TRBJ2-5; no clear D gene. The DNA for the CDR3 is TGTGCCACCAGCAGATCTAGGGCGGCCCAAGAGACCCAGTACTTC. Translation gives CATSRSRAAQETQYF.